This T cell receptor beta chain emerged from a study of OX40 agonist ivuxolimab in advanced cancers. Study in general: Checkpoint inhibitors had been given previously to 35% to 50% of patients.

Produced via immunoSEQ multiplex PCR; TCRdb's table is partial and in-frame only. The data hold some 51,000 clones, with around 88% observed a single time. V was clipped by 6 bases and J by 6 bases, with 18 bases between them. The CDR3 is 14 residues long. The V gene's germline CDR1 is MDHEN and CDR2 SYDVKM. Worth noting for this clone: Its antigen is as yet unknown.

Notes on the study in general: In a subset of nonresponders, normalized T-cell clonal expansion was also low. Doses of 0.1 to 3.0 mg/kg were accompanied by clonal expansion of CD4+ and CD8+ blood T cells by week 6.

Sequences were derived from CD4+ or CD8+ T cells sorted from blood, sampled in a trial of the OX40 agonist ivuxolimab. The receptor's source is an adult with an advanced solid tumor such as melanoma, head and neck, liver or kidney cancer. The chain is built from TRBV28 and TRBJ2-7, with D possibly being TRBD2 (7 bases). The DNA for the CDR3 is TGTGCCAGCAGGGAGAGGGGGGGCAGGTCCGAGCAGTACTTC. Translated, it gives CASRERGGRSEQYF.